The TCR beta chain described here comes from a study of regulatory and conventional T cells in RAG deficiency. Whole-study results and caveats: These Omenn syndrome Treg sorts may hold peripherally activated cells instead. Shorter CDR3s in all patient subsets; >75% Treg-Tconv overlap in Omenn.

The V gene's germline CDR1 is SEHNR and CDR2 FQNEAQ (reference sequence). The CDR3 has 15 amino acids. J gave up 8 bases and V 4 bases, and 6 bases lay outside the gene matches. Notes on this clone: Its antigen is as yet unknown.

Profiled with immunoSEQ multiplex PCR; TCRdb holds only in-frame clones, not every one. This sample has 34,000 or so clones, with around 91% found just once. These same records also appear under a second study, on regulatory T cells. In that study: Amplification used 52 TRBV primers and 13 TRBJ primers. In patients, unique TRB V-J pairs were restricted and V/J usage skewed, especially in Tregs.

The sequence was obtained from a human donor in good health. Sequencing was performed on CD8+ T cells sorted from blood. The rearrangement uses TRBV7-9 and TRBJ2-1, with 12 bases identical to TRBD2. DNA of the CDR3: TGTGCCAGCAGCTCTAGCGGGAGGGCCGCCCATGAGCAGTTCTTC. Translated, it gives CASSSSGRAAHEQFF. Full variable domain (remainder filled in from reference TRBV7-9 and TRBJ2-1): DTGVSQNPRHKITKRGQNVTFRCDPISEHNRLYWYRQTLGQGPEFLTYFQNEAQLEKSRLLSDRFSAERPKGSFSTLEIQRTEQGDSAMYLCASSSSGRAAHEQFFGPGTRLTVL.